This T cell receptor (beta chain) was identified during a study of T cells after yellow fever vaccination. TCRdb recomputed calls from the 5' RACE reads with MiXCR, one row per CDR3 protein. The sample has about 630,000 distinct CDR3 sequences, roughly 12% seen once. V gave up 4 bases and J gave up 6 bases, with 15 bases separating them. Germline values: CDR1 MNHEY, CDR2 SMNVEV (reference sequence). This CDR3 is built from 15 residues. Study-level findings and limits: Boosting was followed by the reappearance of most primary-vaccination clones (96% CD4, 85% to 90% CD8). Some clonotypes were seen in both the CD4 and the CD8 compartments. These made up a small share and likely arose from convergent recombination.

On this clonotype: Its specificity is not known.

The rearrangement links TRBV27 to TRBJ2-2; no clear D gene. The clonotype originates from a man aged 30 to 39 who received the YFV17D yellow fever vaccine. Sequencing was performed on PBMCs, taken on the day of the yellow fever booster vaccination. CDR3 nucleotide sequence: TGTGCCAGCAGTTCCTTCGACCTTCCGTCCGGGGAGCTGTTTTTT. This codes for CASSSFDLPSGELFF.